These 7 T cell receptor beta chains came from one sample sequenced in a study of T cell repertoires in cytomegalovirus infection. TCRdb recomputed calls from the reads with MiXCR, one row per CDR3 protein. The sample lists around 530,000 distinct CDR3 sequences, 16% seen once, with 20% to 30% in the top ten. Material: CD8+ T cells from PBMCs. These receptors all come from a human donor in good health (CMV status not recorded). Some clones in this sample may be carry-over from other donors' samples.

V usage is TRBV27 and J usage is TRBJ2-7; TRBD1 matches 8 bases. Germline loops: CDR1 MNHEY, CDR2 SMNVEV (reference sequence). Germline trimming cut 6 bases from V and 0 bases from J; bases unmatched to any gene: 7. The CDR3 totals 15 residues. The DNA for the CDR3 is TGTGCCAGCAGCTCAGGGGGCTTAGGCTCCTACGAGCAGTACTTC. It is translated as CASSSGGLGSYEQYF.

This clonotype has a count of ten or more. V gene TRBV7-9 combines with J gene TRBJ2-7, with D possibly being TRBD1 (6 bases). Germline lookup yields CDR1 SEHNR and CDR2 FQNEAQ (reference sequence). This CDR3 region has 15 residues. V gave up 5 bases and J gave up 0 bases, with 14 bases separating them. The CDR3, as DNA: TGTGCCAGCAGCCCCACAGGGAAAAACTCCTACGAGCAGTACTTC. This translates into CASSPTGKNSYEQYF.

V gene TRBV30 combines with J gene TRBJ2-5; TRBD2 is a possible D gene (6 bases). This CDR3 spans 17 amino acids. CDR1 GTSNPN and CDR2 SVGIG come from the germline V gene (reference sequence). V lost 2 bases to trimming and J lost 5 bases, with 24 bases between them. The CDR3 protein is CAWSPPPPTGERETQYF. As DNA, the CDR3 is TGTGCCTGGAGTCCCCCCCCCCCAACGGGAGAACGGGAGACCCAGTACTTC. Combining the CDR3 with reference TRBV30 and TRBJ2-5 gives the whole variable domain SQTIHQWPATLVQPVGSPLSLECTVEGTSNPNLYWYRQAAGRGLQLLFYSVGIGQISSEVPQNLSASRPQDRQFILSSKKLLLSDSGFYLCAWSPPPPTGERETQYFGPGTRLLVL.

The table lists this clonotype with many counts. This CDR3 reads CASSIGEGYSGNTIYF. In nucleotides, the CDR3 is TGTGCCAGCAGCATAGGGGAGGGTTACTCTGGAAACACCATATATTTT. The J gene is TRBJ1-3, the V gene TRBV7-2, with D tentatively TRBD1 (5 bases). Trimming took 5 bases from V and 0 from J, leaving 14 bases between them. CDR1 SGHTA and CDR2 FQGNSA come from the germline V gene. The CDR3 is 16 residues long.

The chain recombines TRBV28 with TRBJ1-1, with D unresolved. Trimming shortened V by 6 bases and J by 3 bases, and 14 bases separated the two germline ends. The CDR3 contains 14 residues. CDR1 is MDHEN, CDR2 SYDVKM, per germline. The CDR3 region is CASSEAFGDTEAFF. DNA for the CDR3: TGTGCCAGCAGCGAGGCTTTCGGGGACACTGAAGCTTTCTTT.

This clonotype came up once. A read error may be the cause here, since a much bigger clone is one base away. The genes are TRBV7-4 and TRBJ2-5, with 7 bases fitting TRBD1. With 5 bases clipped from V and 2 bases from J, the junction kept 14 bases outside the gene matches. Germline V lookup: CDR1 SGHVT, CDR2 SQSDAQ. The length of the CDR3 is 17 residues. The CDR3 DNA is TGTGCCAGCAGCCCTCGTTACCCACGGGACAGTCAAGAGACCCAGTACTTC. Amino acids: CASSPRYPRDSQETQYF. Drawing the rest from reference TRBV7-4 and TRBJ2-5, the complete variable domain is GAGVSQSPRYKVAKRGRDVALRCDSISGHVTLYWYRQTLGQGSEVLTYSQSDAQRDKSGRPSGRFSAERPERSVSTLKIQRTEQGDSAVYLCASSPRYPRDSQETQYFGPGTRLLVL.

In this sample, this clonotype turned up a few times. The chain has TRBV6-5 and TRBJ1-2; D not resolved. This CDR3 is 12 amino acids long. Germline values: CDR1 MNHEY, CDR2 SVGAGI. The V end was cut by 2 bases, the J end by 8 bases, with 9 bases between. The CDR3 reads CASSYAGEGYTF. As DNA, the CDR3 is TGTGCCAGCAGTTACGCGGGAGAAGGCTACACCTTC.